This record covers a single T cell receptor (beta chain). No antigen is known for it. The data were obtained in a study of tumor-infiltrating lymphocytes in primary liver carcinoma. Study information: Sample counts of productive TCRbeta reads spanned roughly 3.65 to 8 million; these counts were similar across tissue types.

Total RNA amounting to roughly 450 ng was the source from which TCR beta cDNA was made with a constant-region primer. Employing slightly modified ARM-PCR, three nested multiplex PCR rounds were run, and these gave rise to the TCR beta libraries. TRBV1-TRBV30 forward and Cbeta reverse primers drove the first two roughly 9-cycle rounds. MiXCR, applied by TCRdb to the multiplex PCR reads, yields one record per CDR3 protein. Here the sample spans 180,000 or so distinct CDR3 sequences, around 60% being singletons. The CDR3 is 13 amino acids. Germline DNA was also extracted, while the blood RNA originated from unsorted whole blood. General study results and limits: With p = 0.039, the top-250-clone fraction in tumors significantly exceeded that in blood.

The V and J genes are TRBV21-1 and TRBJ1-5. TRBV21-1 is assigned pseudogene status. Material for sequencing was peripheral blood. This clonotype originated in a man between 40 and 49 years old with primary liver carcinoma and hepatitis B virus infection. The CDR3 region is CASSFPINQPQHF. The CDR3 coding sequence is TGTGCCAGCAGCTTTCCGATCAATCAGCCCCAGCATTTT.